This entry concerns a single T cell receptor (beta chain). The sample originates from a study of shared clonotypes between healthy human individuals. Generated by immunoSEQ multiplex PCR, the TCRdb table keeps only in-frame clones and is missing some. Among fewer than 650,000 clones listed, just over 75% were seen once. The study drew its donors from healthy HIV-negative adults without recent acute infections or vaccinations. The sample taken for sequencing was PBMCs. This clonotype was sampled from a woman between 35 and 50 years old in good health. Some clones in this sample may be carry-over from other donors' samples.

This CDR3 is CASKRRINEQYF. The CDR3 region has the DNA TGTGCCAGTAAACGGCGAATAAACGAGCAGTACTTC. The chain couples TRBV28 to TRBJ2-7; D uncertain. The length of the CDR3 is 12 residues. V dropped 9 bases and J dropped 5 bases, with 14 bases sitting between them. Germline CDR1 is MDHEN and CDR2 is SYDVKM.